This T cell receptor beta chain was recovered during a study of OX40 agonist ivuxolimab in advanced cancers. The CDR3 is 15 amino acids. CDR1 and CDR2 from the germline V gene are SEHNR and FQNEAQ (reference sequence). Trimming took off 5 bases at V and 2 bases at J, with 15 bases between the two ends. Clones were read by immunoSEQ multiplex PCR, and TCRdb kept only the in-frame ones, dropping some. This table holds fewer than 70,000 clones, 70% to 90% found once. This chain uses TRBV7-9 with TRBJ1-2; tentatively, D is TRBD1 (6 bases). This material consisted of CD4+ or CD8+ T cells sorted from blood, taken in a trial of the OX40 agonist ivuxolimab. This TCR was sampled from an adult with an advanced solid tumor such as melanoma, head and neck, liver or kidney cancer. CDR3 amino acids: CASSRKQGTNYGYTF. The CDR3 DNA follows: TGTGCCAGCAGCCGTAAACAGGGCACAAACTATGGCTACACCTTC. The variable domain in full, with the rest retrieved from reference TRBV7-9 and TRBJ1-2, is DTGVSQNPRHKITKRGQNVTFRCDPISEHNRLYWYRQTLGQGPEFLTYFQNEAQLEKSRLLSDRFSAERPKGSFSTLEIQRTEQGDSAMYLCASSRKQGTNYGYTFGSGTRLTVV.